Listed here are 17 T cell receptor beta chains from one sample, sequenced in a study of tumor-infiltrating lymphocytes in primary liver carcinoma (dated by TCRdb to about 2017). Sequenced on an Illumina HiSeq 2500. Using a constant-region primer and ProtoScript II reverse transcriptase, TCRbeta-specific cDNA was reverse-transcribed from 500 to 650 ng total RNA. Three nested multiplex PCR rounds, following a slightly modified ARM-PCR procedure, were used to build the TCRbeta libraries. Each of the first two PCR rounds ran for approximately 10 cycles using multiplex TRBV1-TRBV30 forward primers together with a Cbeta reverse primer. TCRdb redid the processing of the public reads, applying fastp at Q25 and MiXCR, and retained in-frame beta chains. Every entry covers one CDR3 protein and lists the most common genes and DNA from its rows. The sample yields 300,000 to 350,000 distinct CDR3 sequences; about 50% were counted once. Around 15% of the sample rests with the top ten.

Blood RNA was extracted from unsorted whole blood using TRIzol reagent, and germline DNA was obtained with the DNeasy Blood & Tissue kit. The specimen was peripheral blood. The receptors derive from a woman aged 25 to 39 with primary liver carcinoma and hepatitis B virus infection.

The CDR3 is CASSKASGRTGELFF. Here the CDR3 DNA reads TGTGCCAGCTCCAAGGCTAGCGGGAGGACCGGGGAGCTGTTTTTT. This rearrangement joins TRBV6-2 or TRBV6-3 to TRBJ2-2; 11 nucleotides match TRBD2. Germline loops: CDR1 MNHEY, CDR2 SVGEGT. V shed 8 bases, J shed 5 bases, and the junction held 7 bases outside the gene matches. This CDR3 is built from 15 residues.

For this clonotype: Lacking the conserved final phenylalanine or tryptophan, this CDR3 likely reflects a read error. The gene calls are TRBV12-3 or TRBV12-4 and TRBJ2-1; 10 nucleotides align to TRBD2. This CDR3 comprises 15 residues. The J segment lost 2 bases and the V segment lost 5 bases, leaving 3 bases of the junction unmatched. CDR3 amino acids: CASSPLAGAYNEQFI. The DNA for the CDR3 is TGTGCCAGCAGTCCTCTAGCGGGAGCCTACAATGAGCAGTTCATC.

This clonotype was recorded once. Compared with germline, one end of the junction differs, possibly owing to a read error. The gene calls are TRBV12-3 or TRBV12-4 and TRBJ2-5; tentatively, D is TRBD2 (6 bases). The length of the CDR3 is 18 residues. The CDR3 loop reads CASSLTSIGDPSVEIQYF. The DNA of the CDR3 is TGTGCCAGCAGTTTAACATCCATCGGGGACCCTAGCGTTGAGATCCAGTACTTC.

Regarding this clonotype: This may stem from a read error, because a much larger clone lies one nucleotide away. The chain couples TRBV4-1 to TRBJ2-3, with 7 bases matching TRBD2. The CDR3 runs 15 residues. V was clipped by 6 bases and J by 6 bases; unmatched bases: 12. Germline V CDR1 and CDR2: MGHRA, YSYEKL. CDR3 amino acids: CASRMTSLTVDTQYF. The CDR3 DNA follows: TGCGCCAGCAGAATGACTAGCTTAACCGTGGATACGCAGTATTTT.

The V and J genes are TRBV6-1 and TRBJ2-7; 10 bases agree with TRBD1. Germline V CDR1 and CDR2: MNHNS, SASEGT. The CDR3 length is 16 residues. J gave up 9 bases and V 4 bases, and 15 bases lay outside the gene matches. CDR3 sequence (DNA): TGTGCCAGCAGTGCTGAGTCCGGGACAGGGGTGACGATGCAGTACTTC. This gives the protein CASSAESGTGVTMQYF.

This clonotype was found a few times. Germline and junction disagree at one end, which may indicate a read error. The V call is TRBV11-2, the J call TRBJ2-5; 10 bases are a match to TRBD2. Looked up from germline, CDR1 is SGHAT and CDR2 is FQNNGV. The CDR3 length is 16 residues. The CDR3 spells CACSLAASGRGETQYF. CDR3 nucleotide sequence: TGTGCCTGCAGCTTAGCTGCTAGCGGGAGAGGAGAGACCCAGTACTTC.

This clonotype was observed at least ten times. The CDR3 coding sequence is TGTGCCAGCAGCCCCGTGAGTTACCAGATGGAGCAGTACTTC. It is translated as CASSPVSYQMEQYF. The genes are TRBV11-2 and TRBJ2-7, with D hard to call. Trimming pared 5 bases from V and 7 bases from J, leaving 18 bases between. Germline V CDR1 and CDR2: SGHAT, FQNNGV. The CDR3 covers 14 residues.

The chain has TRBV7-8 and TRBJ2-2; TRBD2 matches 7 bases. Germline CDR1 and CDR2: SGHVS and FQNEAQ. The CDR3 runs to 17 residues. V shed 2 bases and J 3 bases; nucleotides not matched to a gene: 9. CDR3 nucleotides: TGTGCCAGCAGCTTAAGTCCCAGGGAGGGCGACACCGGGGAGCTGTTTTTT. Its translation: CASSLSPREGDTGELFF.

Details on this clonotype: Sequence at one end of the junction differs from germline and may be a read error. The V and J genes are TRBV10-3 and TRBJ2-1, with D unresolved. This CDR3 is built from 12 residues. Germline CDR1 reads ENHRY; CDR2 reads SYGVKD. The CDR3 loop reads CAISGDYNERFF. CDR3 nucleotides: TGTGCCATCAGCGGAGATTACAATGAGCGGTTCTTC.

This clonotype was recorded at least ten times. This chain joins TRBV10-1 and TRBJ2-1, with 7 nucleotides matching TRBD1. This CDR3 is built from 13 residues. CDR1 is WNHNN and CDR2 is SYGVQD in the germline V gene (reference sequence). Germline trimming cut 8 bases from V and 8 bases from J; bases unmatched to any gene: 9. CDR3 sequence (DNA): TGCGCCAGCGCGGACAGGTTACTTCATGAGCAGTTCTTC. Encoded protein: CASADRLLHEQFF.

This clonotype was seen a few times. The chain uses TRBV30 and TRBJ2-1; tentative D call: TRBD2 (7 bases). CDR1 GTSNPN and CDR2 SVGIG come from the germline V gene (reference sequence). The CDR3 is 13 amino acids. V lost 8 bases and J 9 bases, leaving 20 bases between the germline ends. In DNA, the CDR3 is TGTGCCGGCTCACGGGGGCGGGAGACTGAGCAGTTCTTC. It is translated as CAGSRGRETEQFF. The complete variable domain, with remaining parts taken from reference TRBV30 and TRBJ2-1, reads SQTIHQWPATLVQPVGSPLSLECTVEGTSNPNLYWYRQAAGRGLQLLFYSVGIGQISSEVPQNLSASRPQDRQFILSSKKLLLSDSGFYLCAGSRGRETEQFFGPGTRLTVL.

V is TRBV24-1 and J is TRBJ2-5, with unresolved D. V was clipped by 1 base and J by 5 bases, with 4 bases between them. There are 12 residues in the CDR3. CDR1 KGHDR and CDR2 SFDVKD come from the germline V gene. CDR3 bases: TGTGCCACCAGTGATTTCCGGGAGACCCAGTACTTC. It is translated as CATSDFRETQYF.

On this clonotype: With a much larger clone just one base away, this may be a read error. The chain combines TRBV6-5 with TRBJ2-3; 11 bases are shared with TRBD2. Looked up from germline, CDR1 is MNHEY and CDR2 is SVGAGI. This CDR3 is built from 17 residues. CDR3: CASSHCTSGSCTDAQYF. CDR3 nucleotide sequence: TGTGCCAGCAGCCACTGTACTAGCGGGAGTTGCACAGATGCGCAGTATTTT.

This chain uses TRBV5-4 with TRBJ2-7, with D tentatively TRBD1 (5 bases). Trimming left V 0 bases short and J 7 bases short, with 14 bases between. Germline loops: CDR1 SGHNT, CDR2 YYREEE (reference sequence). The CDR3 spans 14 residues. The CDR3, as DNA: TGTGCCAGCAGCTTGGTACACCAGGGTTCGGAGCAGTACTTC. Protein product: CASSLVHQGSEQYF.

About this clonotype: An end of the junction differs from the germline gene, which may be a read error. This rearrangement joins TRBV11-2 to TRBJ2-7, with 9 bases aligning to TRBD1. This CDR3 is 14 amino acids long. Germline CDR1 reads SGHAT; CDR2 reads FQNNGV. CDR3 in DNA: TGTGCCAGCAGCCCGACGGACAGGGGCGAAGAGCAGTGGTTC. Translated, it gives CASSPTDRGEEQWF.

V usage is TRBV11-2 and J usage is TRBJ2-2; D not resolved. The length of the CDR3 is 14 residues. Trimming pared 7 bases from V and 8 bases from J, leaving 17 bases between. Per the germline V gene, CDR1 is SGHAT and CDR2 is FQNNGV. The CDR3 here is CASTLFISTGELFF. CDR3 nucleotides: TGTGCCAGCACCTTGTTTATCTCCACAGGGGAGCTGTTTTTT.

This rearrangement joins TRBV24-1 to TRBJ2-1; 8 positions match TRBD1. Germline lookup yields CDR1 KGHDR and CDR2 SFDVKD. J lost 6 bases, V lost 3 bases, and 6 bases had no gene match. There are 15 residues in the CDR3. CDR3 DNA sequence: TGTGCCACCAGTGATAACCGGGACAGGAGCAATGAGCAGTTCTTC. Its protein is CATSDNRDRSNEQFF.